This T cell receptor beta chain appears in the sequencing data of a study of blood T cell repertoires in COVID-19. Across the whole study: Acute and convalescent COVID-19 specimens originated in the United States, Italy and Spain. PBMCs, B-cell-depleted T cells, or T cells were the source of the cDNA or gDNA that made up the material.

Losses at the gene ends were 1 base for V and 6 bases for J; bases not matched to a gene: 11. Germline lookup yields CDR1 SGHNT and CDR2 YYREEE (reference sequence). The CDR3 extends over 16 amino acids. Original handling: Reference gene primer amplification gave nucleated cell count estimates. TCRdb's table, derived via immunoSEQ multiplex PCR, lists solely in-frame clones and lacks some. V and J calls plus clone size are reproduced from that table; the DNA served to infer D and trimming. The sample lists around 390,000 clones, more than 75% seen once, with around 9.3% in the top ten. Clinical history reported by participants formed the basis on which cohorts were assigned.

The V and J genes are TRBV5-4 and TRBJ2-3; 7 nucleotides align to TRBD2. The TCR sequence derives from a woman aged 50 to 60 who had recovered from COVID-19. Material: PBMCs or T cells enriched from blood (not recorded which). The CDR3, as DNA: TGTGCCAGCAGCTTGAAACTGGGGGGGGGATTGGATACGCAGTATTTT. This sequence encodes CASSLKLGGGLDTQYF.